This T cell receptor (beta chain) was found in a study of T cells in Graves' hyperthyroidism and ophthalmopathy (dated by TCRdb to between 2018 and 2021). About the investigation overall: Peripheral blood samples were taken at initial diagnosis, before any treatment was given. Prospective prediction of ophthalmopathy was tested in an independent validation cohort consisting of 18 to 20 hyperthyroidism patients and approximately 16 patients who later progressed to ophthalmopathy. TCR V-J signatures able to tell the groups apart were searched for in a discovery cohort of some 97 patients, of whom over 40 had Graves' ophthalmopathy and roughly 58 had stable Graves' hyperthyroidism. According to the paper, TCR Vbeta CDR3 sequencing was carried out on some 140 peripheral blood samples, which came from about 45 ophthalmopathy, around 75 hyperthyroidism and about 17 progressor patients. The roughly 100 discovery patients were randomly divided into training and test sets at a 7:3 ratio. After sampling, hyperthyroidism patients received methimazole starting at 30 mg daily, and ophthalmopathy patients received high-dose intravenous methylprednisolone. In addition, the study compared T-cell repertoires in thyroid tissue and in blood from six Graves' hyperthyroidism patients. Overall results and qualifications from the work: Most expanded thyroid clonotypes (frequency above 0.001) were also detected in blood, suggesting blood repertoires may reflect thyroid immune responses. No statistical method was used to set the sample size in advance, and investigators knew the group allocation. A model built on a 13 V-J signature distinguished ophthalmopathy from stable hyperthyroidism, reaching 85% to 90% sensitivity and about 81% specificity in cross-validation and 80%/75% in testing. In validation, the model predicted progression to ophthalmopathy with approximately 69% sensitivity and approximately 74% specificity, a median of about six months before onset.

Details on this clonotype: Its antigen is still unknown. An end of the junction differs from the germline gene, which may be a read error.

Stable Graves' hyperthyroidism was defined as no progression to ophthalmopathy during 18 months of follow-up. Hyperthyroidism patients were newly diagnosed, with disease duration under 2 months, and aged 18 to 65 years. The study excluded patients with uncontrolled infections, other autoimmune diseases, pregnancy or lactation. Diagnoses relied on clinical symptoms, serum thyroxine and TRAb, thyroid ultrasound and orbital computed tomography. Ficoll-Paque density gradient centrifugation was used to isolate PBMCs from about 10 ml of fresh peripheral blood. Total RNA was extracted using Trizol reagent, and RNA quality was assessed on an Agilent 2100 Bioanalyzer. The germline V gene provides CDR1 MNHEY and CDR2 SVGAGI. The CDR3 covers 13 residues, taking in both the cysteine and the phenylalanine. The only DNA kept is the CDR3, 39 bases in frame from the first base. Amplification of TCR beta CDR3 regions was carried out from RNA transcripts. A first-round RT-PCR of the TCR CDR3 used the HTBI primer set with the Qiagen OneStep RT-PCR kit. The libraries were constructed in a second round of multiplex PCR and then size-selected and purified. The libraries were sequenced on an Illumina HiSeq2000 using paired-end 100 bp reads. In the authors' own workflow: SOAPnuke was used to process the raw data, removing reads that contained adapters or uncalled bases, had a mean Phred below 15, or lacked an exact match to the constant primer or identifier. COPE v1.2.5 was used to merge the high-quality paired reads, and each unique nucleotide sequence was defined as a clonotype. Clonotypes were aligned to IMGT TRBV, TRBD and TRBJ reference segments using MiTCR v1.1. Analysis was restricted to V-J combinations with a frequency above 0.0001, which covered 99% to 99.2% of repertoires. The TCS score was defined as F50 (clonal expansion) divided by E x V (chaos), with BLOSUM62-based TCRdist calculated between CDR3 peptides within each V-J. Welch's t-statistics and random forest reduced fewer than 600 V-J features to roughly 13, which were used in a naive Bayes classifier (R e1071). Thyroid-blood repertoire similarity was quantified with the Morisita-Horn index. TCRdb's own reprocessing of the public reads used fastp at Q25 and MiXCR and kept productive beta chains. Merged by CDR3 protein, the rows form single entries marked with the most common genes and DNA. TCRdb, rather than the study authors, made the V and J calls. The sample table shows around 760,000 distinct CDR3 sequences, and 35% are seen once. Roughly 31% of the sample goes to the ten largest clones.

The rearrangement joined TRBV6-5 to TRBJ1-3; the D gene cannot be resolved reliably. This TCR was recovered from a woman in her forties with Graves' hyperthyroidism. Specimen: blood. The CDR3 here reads CAISEKGSNTIYF. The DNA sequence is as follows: TGTGCCATCAGTGAGAAGGGCAGTAACACCATATATTTT.